This T cell receptor beta chain originates from a study of T-cell memory formation after mild COVID-19. Study overall: Clusters were largely donor specific. Study observations and caveats: The main location of contracting CD4+ clones was CM and EM, and that of contracting CD8+ clones was EMRA.

This clonotype has just a few counts. Its antigen is not identified. In germline, CDR1 is SGHDT, CDR2 YYEEEE. Unmatched junction bases numbered 4, after V lost 1 base and J lost 3 bases. The length of the CDR3 is 15 residues. 5'RACE, which relied on constant-segment primers, yielded TCR alpha and TCR beta cDNA libraries carrying sample barcodes and UMIs. TCRdb re-derived calls from the 5' RACE reads in MiXCR, one entry per CDR3 protein. The sample has about half a million distinct CDR3 sequences, 18% seen once. The sample taken for sequencing was PBMCs or a T cell subset sorted from them (not recorded which). The clonotype comes from an adult woman who had mild COVID-19 (a few samples of this study predate the infection). Cell type and time point are not known. The chain combines TRBV5-6 with TRBJ1-5, with 7 bases that match TRBD1. Here the CDR3 reads CASSLRDSYNQPQHF. In DNA form, the CDR3 reads TGTGCCAGCAGCTTGCGGGACAGTTACAATCAGCCCCAGCATTTT.